This T cell receptor (beta chain) was recorded in a study of human T cells and chemical hapten exposure (dated by TCRdb to the early 2020s). Background for the entire study: For sensitization, 2% DPC in acetone was applied to a roughly 2 cm by roughly 2 cm area of upper inner arm skin. Patients additionally received weekly therapeutic DPC doses to the scalp throughout the roughly 24-week study period. Patch testing was performed on the upper back with Finn chambers containing 0.01% DPC, and the patch tests were scored after 6 days according to International Contact Dermatitis Research Group standards. The mostly female patient cohort included alopecia areata with under or over 50% scalp involvement, alopecia totalis and alopecia universalis. The libraries were sequenced as a pool, and the TCR yield per sample differed mostly because of small variations in library volumes within the pool. Peripheral blood TCR repertoire changes were tracked in vivo in alopecia patients during primary and secondary sensitization to the hapten diphenylcyclopropenone (DPC). Blood samples were taken from patients before sensitization (week 0) and at 2, 6 and about 24 weeks after DPC sensitization. For TCR sequencing, blood came from approximately 29 alopecia patients at anywhere from one to four time points (pre-sensitization, 2, 6 and 24 weeks).

To note about this clonotype: The target of this receptor is not known. Nothing much larger sits one base from this clone, and base qualities are not available.

Study-wide findings and limitations: DPC sensitization did not change the number of TCRs with a frequency above 1 in 1000, and there was no evidence of changes in global repertoire structure. Compared with pre-sensitization or healthy control sets, expanded TCRs formed significantly more large CDR3 similarity clusters, which is consistent with antigen-driven responses. Because all patients had alopecia, a presumed autoimmune disease, the immune response of the patients might differ from that of healthy individuals. After repeated subsampling, the strength of the expansion versus patch-test correlation and the threshold at which it became significant changed. Patch test score correlated positively with the number of PT1 expanded TCRs, reaching significance at thresholds 8, 16 and 32 but not at 4.

This specimen's time point label, per the study, means: patch test 3, about 24 weeks after DPC sensitization. Per the publication, the treatment or condition label means: therapeutic diphenylcyclopropenone sensitization with weekly scalp DPC. At every patch-test visit, the blood draw took place before the patch test was put on. To be eligible, patients had to be aged 18 to 70, diagnosed with alopecia and judged suitable for DPC therapy, while pregnant patients were excluded. Total RNA was isolated from unfractionated whole blood collected in Tempus Blood RNA tubes. The library was built by means of RACE. Sequencing instrument: NextSeq 500. Library preparation attached unique molecular identifiers to individual cDNA molecules for quantitative, reproducible TCR counting. Both TCR alpha and TCR beta chains were sequenced from each blood RNA sample. In the authors' own workflow: A median of about 87,000 TCRs per sample was observed, with a range of 23,224 to 690,600. V, J and CDR3 annotation of the TCR reads was carried out using the Decombinator software suite. To make PS versus PT1 abundance plots, every sample was subsampled to the same number of TCRs (28,000). TCRs were defined as expanded if absent before sensitization and observed at least eight times at the 2-week time point. TCRdb reran the public reads through fastp at Q25 and MiXCR, keeping productive beta chains. Identical CDR3 proteins give one entry, which carries the most common genes and DNA. Here the V and J calls rest on TCRdb's processing, not on the authors' analysis. The sample table records 85,000 to 100,000 distinct CDR3 sequences; roughly a quarter of these occur just once. The ten largest clones add up to 9% to 12% of the sample.

Taken from the germline V gene, the CDR1 and CDR2 loops are SQVTM and ANQGSEA. Clipping removes 4 bases from V and 5 bases from J, with 8 as the unmatched junction base count. Reading from cysteine to phenylalanine, the CDR3 counts 15 amino acids. CDR3 DNA only is kept here, 45 bases in frame from base 1. The chain uses TRBV29-1 and TRBJ1-4; 9 bases in the junction line up with TRBD1. Sample: whole blood, taken in connection with sensitization to the hapten diphenylcyclopropenone (DPC). The receptor was derived from a man aged 35-49 years with alopecia areata. Some clones in this sample may be carry-over from other donors' samples. In nucleotides, the sequence is TGCAGCGTTGGAACCGGGACAGGGCTAAATGAAAAACTGTTTTTT. This encodes CSVGTGTGLNEKLFF.